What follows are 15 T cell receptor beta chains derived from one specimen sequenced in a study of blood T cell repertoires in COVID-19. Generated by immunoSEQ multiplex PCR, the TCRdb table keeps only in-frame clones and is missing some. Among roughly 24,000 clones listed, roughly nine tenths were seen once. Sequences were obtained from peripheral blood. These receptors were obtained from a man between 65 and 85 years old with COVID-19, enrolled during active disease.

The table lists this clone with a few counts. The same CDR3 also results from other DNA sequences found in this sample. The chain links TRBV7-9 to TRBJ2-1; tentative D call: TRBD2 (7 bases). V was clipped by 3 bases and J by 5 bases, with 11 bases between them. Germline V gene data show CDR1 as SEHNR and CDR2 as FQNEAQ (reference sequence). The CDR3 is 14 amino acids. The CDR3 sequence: CASSLGGPHNEQFF. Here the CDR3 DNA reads TGTGCCAGCAGCTTGGGGGGGCCCCACAATGAGCAGTTCTTC.

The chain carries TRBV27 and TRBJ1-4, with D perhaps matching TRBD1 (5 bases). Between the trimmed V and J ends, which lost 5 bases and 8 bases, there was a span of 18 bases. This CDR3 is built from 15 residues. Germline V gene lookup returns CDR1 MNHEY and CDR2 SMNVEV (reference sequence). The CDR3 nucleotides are TGTGCCAGCAGTCCCTACGGGGGGATGAACGAAAAACTGTTTTTT. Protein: CASSPYGGMNEKLFF.

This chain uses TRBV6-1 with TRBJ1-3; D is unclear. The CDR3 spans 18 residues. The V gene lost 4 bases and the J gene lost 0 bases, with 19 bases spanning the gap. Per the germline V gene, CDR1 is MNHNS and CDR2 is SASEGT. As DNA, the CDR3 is TGTGCCAGCAGTGGGTATGGAGAAATTACGAGCTCTGGAAACACCATATATTTT. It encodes CASSGYGEITSSGNTIYF.

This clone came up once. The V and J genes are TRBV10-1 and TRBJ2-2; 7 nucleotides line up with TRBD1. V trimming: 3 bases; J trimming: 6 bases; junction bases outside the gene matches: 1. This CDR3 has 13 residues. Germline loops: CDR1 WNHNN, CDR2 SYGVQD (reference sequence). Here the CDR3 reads CASSEQGSGELFF. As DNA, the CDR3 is TGCGCCAGCAGTGAACAGGGGTCCGGGGAGCTGTTTTTT.

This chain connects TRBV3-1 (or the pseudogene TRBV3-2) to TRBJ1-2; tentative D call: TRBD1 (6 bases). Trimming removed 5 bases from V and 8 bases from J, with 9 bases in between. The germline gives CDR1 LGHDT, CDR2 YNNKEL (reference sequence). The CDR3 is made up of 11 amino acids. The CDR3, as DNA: TGTGCCAGCAGCTCCGGACAGGGCTACACCTTC. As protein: CASSSGQGYTF.

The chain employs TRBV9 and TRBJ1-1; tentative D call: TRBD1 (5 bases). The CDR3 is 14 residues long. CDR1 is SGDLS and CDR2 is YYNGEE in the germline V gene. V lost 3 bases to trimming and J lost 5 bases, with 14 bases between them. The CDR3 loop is CASSETPGLTEAFF. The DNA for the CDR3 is TGTGCCAGCAGCGAAACCCCAGGGTTAACTGAAGCTTTCTTT.

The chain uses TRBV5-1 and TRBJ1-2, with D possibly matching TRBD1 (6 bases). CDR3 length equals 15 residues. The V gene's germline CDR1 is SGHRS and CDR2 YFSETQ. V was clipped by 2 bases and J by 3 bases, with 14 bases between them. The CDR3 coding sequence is TGCGCCAGCAGCTTAGACAGGAATGGCTACTATGGCTACACCTTC. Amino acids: CASSLDRNGYYGYTF.

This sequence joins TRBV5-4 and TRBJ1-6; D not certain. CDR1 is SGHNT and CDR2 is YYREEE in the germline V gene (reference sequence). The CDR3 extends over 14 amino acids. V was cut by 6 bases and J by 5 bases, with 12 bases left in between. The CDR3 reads CASKRAGHNSPLHF. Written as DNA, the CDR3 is TGTGCCAGCAAGAGGGCCGGTCATAATTCACCCCTCCACTTT.

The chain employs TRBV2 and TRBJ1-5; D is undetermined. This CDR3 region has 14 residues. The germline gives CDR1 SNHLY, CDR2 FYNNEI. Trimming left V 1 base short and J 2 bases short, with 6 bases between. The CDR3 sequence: CASSEVSGNQPQHF. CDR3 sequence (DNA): TGTGCCAGCAGTGAAGTGAGCGGCAATCAGCCCCAGCATTTT.

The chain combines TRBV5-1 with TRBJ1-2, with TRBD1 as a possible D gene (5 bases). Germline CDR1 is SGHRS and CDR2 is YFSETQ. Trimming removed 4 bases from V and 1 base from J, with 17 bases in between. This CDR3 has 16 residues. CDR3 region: CASSPHDRGVNYGYTF. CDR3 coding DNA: TGCGCCAGCAGCCCTCACGATCGGGGGGTTAACTATGGCTACACCTTC.

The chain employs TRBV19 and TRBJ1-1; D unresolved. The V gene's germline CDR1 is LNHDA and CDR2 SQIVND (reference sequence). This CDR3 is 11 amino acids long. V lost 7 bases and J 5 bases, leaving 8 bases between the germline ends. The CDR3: CASKRLTEAFF. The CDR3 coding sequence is TGTGCCAGTAAGCGTCTGACTGAAGCTTTCTTT.

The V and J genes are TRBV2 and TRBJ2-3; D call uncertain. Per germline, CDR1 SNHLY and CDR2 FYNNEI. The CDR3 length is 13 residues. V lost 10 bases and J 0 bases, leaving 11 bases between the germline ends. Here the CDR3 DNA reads TGTGCCACAAAGACGGAGAGCACAGATACGCAGTATTTT. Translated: CATKTESTDTQYF.

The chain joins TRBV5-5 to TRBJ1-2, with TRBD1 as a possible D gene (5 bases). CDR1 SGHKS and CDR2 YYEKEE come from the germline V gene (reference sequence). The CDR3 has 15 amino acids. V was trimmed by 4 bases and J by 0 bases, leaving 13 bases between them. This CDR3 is CASSPMGEANYGYTF. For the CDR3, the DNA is TGTGCCAGCAGCCCGATGGGGGAGGCTAACTATGGCTACACCTTC.

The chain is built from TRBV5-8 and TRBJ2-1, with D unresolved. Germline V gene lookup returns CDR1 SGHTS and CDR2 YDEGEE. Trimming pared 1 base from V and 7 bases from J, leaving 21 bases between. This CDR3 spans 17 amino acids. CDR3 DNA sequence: TGTGCCAGCAGCTTGCGAGTTCCCCCCCTGAGTTCGAATGAGCAGTTCTTC. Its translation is CASSLRVPPLSSNEQFF. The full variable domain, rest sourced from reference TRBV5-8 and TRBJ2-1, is EAGVTQSPTHLIKTRGQQATLRCSPISGHTSVYWYQQALGLGLQFLLWYDEGEERNRGNFPPRFSGRQFPNYSSELNVNALELEDSALYLCASSLRVPPLSSNEQFFGPGTRLTVL.

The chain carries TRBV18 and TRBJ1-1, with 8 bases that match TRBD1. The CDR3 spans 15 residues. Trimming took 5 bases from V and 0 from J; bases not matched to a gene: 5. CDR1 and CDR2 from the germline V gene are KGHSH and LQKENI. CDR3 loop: CASSAGQGLNTEAFF. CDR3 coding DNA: TGTGCCAGCTCAGCTGGACAGGGTTTGAACACTGAAGCTTTCTTT. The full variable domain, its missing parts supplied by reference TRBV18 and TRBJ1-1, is NAGVMQNPRHLVRRRGQEARLRCSPMKGHSHVYWYRQLPEEGLKFMVYLQKENIIDESGMPKERFSAEFPKEGPSILRIQQVVRGDSAAYFCASSAGQGLNTEAFFGQGTRLTVV.